These 11 T cell receptor beta chains originate from one sample sequenced in a study of blood T cell repertoires in COVID-19 (dated by TCRdb to the early 2020s). Preparation of the library involved the immunoSEQ multiplex PCR assay. TCRdb re-hosts the immuneACCESS table, in-frame sequences only. Its copies lack some clones; in the studies checked, an unresolved V gene accounts for under half of them, and the cause for the rest is not known. This sample comprises about 270,000 clones, about 88% of them detected only once. The leading ten clones occupy around 2.9% of the sample. Sequenced input: PBMCs or T cells enriched from blood (not recorded which). The receptors were gathered from a woman aged 45 to 65 who had recovered from COVID-19.

This chain connects TRBV28 to TRBJ2-2, with D unclear. Trimming left V 11 bases short and J 0 bases short, with 7 bases between. Germline CDR1 reads MDHEN; CDR2 reads SYDVKM. The CDR3 is 12 amino acids. The CDR3, as DNA: TGTGCCGCGACAACGAACACCGGGGAGCTGTTTTTT. Translating it yields CAATTNTGELFF.

The chain combines TRBV19 with TRBJ2-5; D may be TRBD1 (6 bases). Germline V lookup: CDR1 LNHDA, CDR2 SQIVND (reference sequence). The V end was cut by 5 bases, the J end by 4 bases, with 11 bases between. The CDR3 runs to 13 residues. The chain's CDR3 is CASSDRFGETQYF. The CDR3 bases are TGTGCCAGTAGTGACAGGTTCGGAGAGACCCAGTACTTC.

The chain couples TRBV5-1 to TRBJ2-2; 7 nucleotides agree with TRBD1. CDR1 and CDR2 (germline): SGHRS, YFSETQ. V trimming: 0 bases; J trimming: 7 bases; junction bases outside the gene matches: 6. This CDR3 has 15 amino acids. The CDR3 DNA sequence: TGCGCCAGCAGCTTGGACAGGGGAAGCGGCGGGGAGCTGTTTTTT. Amino acids: CASSLDRGSGGELFF.

The CDR3 sequence: CASSPPSTGTTDTQYF. In DNA, the CDR3 is TGTGCCAGCTCACCACCGTCGACAGGGACCACAGATACGCAGTATTTT. V gene TRBV18 combines with J gene TRBJ2-3; 7 positions agree with TRBD1. The V gene's germline CDR1 is KGHSH and CDR2 LQKENI. J gave up 2 bases and V 0 bases, and 5 bases lay outside the gene matches. The CDR3 totals 16 residues.

The rearrangement joins TRBV11-3 to TRBJ2-3; TRBD2 matches at 7 bases. Trimming cost V 3 bases and J 3 bases; bases outside gene matches: 12. CDR3 length equals 17 residues. Germline-derived CDR1 and CDR2 are SGHNT and YENEEA. CDR3 amino acids: CASSLGLPGGRTDTQYF. CDR3 nucleotides: TGTGCCAGCAGCTTGGGGCTACCGGGAGGCCGGACAGATACGCAGTATTTT.

Turning to this clone: Germline and junction disagree at one end, which may indicate a read error. V is TRBV7-8 and J is TRBJ1-4; D possibly corresponds to TRBD1 (6 bases). The CDR3 loop spans 17 amino acids. Germline V lookup: CDR1 SGHVS, CDR2 FQNEAQ. The chain's CDR3 is CASSLALSRGSKEKLFF. The CDR3 nucleotides are TGTGCCAGCAGCTTAGCGTTGAGTAGGGGGTCTAAAGAAAAACTGTTTTTT.

The J gene is TRBJ2-1, the V gene TRBV5-4; 12 bases agree with TRBD2. The trim removed 4 bases at V and 7 bases at J, leaving 9 bases unmatched. This CDR3 contains 16 residues. Germline CDR1 is SGHNT and CDR2 is YYREEE (reference sequence). The CDR3 nucleotides read TGTGCCAGCAGCGCGCCGACTAGCGGGAGTTTGAATGAGCAGTTCTTC. Protein product: CASSAPTSGSLNEQFF.

This sequence joins TRBV30 and TRBJ1-5; 7 bases align to TRBD1. This CDR3 is built from 13 residues. Germline CDR1 is GTSNPN and CDR2 is SVGIG (reference sequence). The V gene end was trimmed by 1 base and the J gene end by 6 bases; junction bases not matched to a gene: 3. In nucleotides, the CDR3 is TGTGCCTGGAGTGGACAGGGTTCTCAGCCCCAGCATTTT. It codes for CAWSGQGSQPQHF.

This clone was recorded once. The V gene is TRBV19, the J gene TRBJ1-5; no definite D call. The CDR3 length is 13 residues. V lost 3 bases to trimming and J lost 7 bases, with 10 bases between them. Germline V gene sequence: CDR1 LNHDA, CDR2 SQIVND (reference sequence). CDR3 in amino acids: CASSIAGEQPQHF. CDR3 nucleotide sequence: TGTGCCAGTAGTATTGCGGGAGAACAGCCCCAGCATTTT.

The chain employs TRBV6-5 and TRBJ1-5, with a possible D match to TRBD1 (5 bases). CDR1 and CDR2 from the germline V gene are MNHEY and SVGAGI. Trimming removed 5 bases from V and 3 bases from J, with 14 bases in between. This CDR3 has 15 amino acids. The chain's CDR3 is CASSPAGGDNQPQHF. The CDR3 coding sequence is TGTGCCAGCAGTCCGGCGGGAGGGGACAATCAGCCCCAGCATTTT.

This clone was found once. The chain carries TRBV3-1 (or the pseudogene TRBV3-2) and TRBJ2-7; possible D gene TRBD1, 5 bases. The V end was cut by 4 bases, the J end by 2 bases, with 18 bases between. The CDR3 consists of 16 residues. Germline V gene data show CDR1 as LGHDT and CDR2 as YNNKEL (reference sequence). This chain's CDR3 is CASSPFVGWGAYEQYF. For the CDR3, the DNA is TGTGCCAGCAGCCCTTTTGTCGGGTGGGGCGCCTACGAGCAGTACTTC.